The 4 T cell receptor beta chains reported below all come from one sample, sequenced in a study of cytomegalovirus exposure and HLA in healthy donors. This table comes from immunoSEQ multiplex PCR, and its TCRdb copy is limited to in-frame clones, with some not included. In the table there are about 270,000 clones, approximately 86% of which are singletons. The specimen sequenced was PBMCs. These receptors originate from a young woman in good health and CMV-seronegative.

The chain has TRBV28 and TRBJ1-2; 9 bases are a match to TRBD1. Germline V gene data show CDR1 as MDHEN and CDR2 as SYDVKM. Trimming at V came to 1 base and at J to 8 bases, leaving 5 bases not matched to a gene. The CDR3 is made up of 14 amino acids. CDR3 bases: TGTGCCAGCAGTTTATCGGGACAGGGAGGGGGCTACACCTTC. Encoded protein: CASSLSGQGGGYTF.

The chain carries TRBV6-6 and TRBJ1-3; TRBD1 matches 7 bases. Looked up from germline, CDR1 is MNHNY and CDR2 is SVGAGI (reference sequence). This CDR3 region has 14 residues. Trimming at V came to 6 bases and at J to 6 bases, leaving 8 bases not matched to a gene. CDR3 sequence reads: CASRYRGSENTIYF. The CDR3 nucleotides read TGTGCCAGCAGGTACAGGGGAAGCGAAAACACCATATATTTT.

This clone appeared many times. The chain has TRBV6-1 and TRBJ1-1; D unresolved. This CDR3 comprises 13 residues. V was cut by 4 bases and J by 3 bases, with 9 bases left in between. From germline, CDR1 is MNHNS and CDR2 SASEGT. The CDR3 nucleotides read TGTGCCAGCAGTGTTGGTTCGGACACTGAAGCTTTCTTT. Amino acid sequence: CASSVGSDTEAFF.

The chain employs TRBV28 and TRBJ2-1; TRBD2 matches at 9 bases. The CDR3 runs to 16 residues. Trimming at V came to 3 bases and at J to 3 bases, leaving 6 bases not matched to a gene. Germline loops: CDR1 MDHEN, CDR2 SYDVKM. In nucleotides, the CDR3 is TGTGCCAGCAGTTTGACTAGCGGAGCTAACTACAATGAGCAGTTCTTC. Translation gives CASSLTSGANYNEQFF.